A selection of T cell receptor beta chains follows, all from one sample in a study of T cells in Graves' hyperthyroidism and ophthalmopathy. TCRdb re-called the multiplex PCR reads through MiXCR, storing one row per CDR3 protein. This sample has 600,000 or so distinct CDR3 sequences, with 35% to 55% found just once. What was sequenced was peripheral blood or thyroid tissue (not recorded which). The source of these receptors is a woman aged 18-29 years with Graves' hyperthyroidism. CDR3s leave out the opening cysteine and the closing phenylalanine or tryptophan. The D gene is left open where the match is weak. Expanded clones get a size class; other rows say once, few or many, or leave the size out.

length,D,V,size,CDR3
14,TRBD1,TRBV19,.,ASSPHSGTGNQPQH
14,TRBD1,TRBV7-9,once,ASSSDRGGTNEKLF
14,.,TRBV25-1,.,ASSDTYRSSGNTIY
12,TRBD2,TRBV12-3/TRBV12-4,.,ASSFSGNSNEQY
13,.,TRBV7-9,.,ASSLFGKGFTEAF
13,.,TRBV19,few,ASSKPTGPNTEAF
14,TRBD1,TRBV9,few,ASSETGDINTGELF
12,.,TRBV10-3,.,ASSEPGGPTEAF
10,TRBD1,TRBV29-1,few,SAGTGSHEQY
12,.,TRBV19,.,ASSPAAGVQPQH
11,.,TRBV10-3,.,AITRDDSYEQY
12,.,TRBV2,.,ASSSDSGNQPQH
13,.,TRBV20-1,once,SAGDLGRGQETQY
9,.,TRBV7-9,few,ASSKRNGYT
11,.,TRBV2,many,ASRSQGVYGYT
12,.,TRBV7-9,.,ASSFRPVSYEQY
13,TRBD1,TRBV7-2,.,ASSQASGQSWAQY
9,.,TRBV19,few,AGTVGNTIY
12,.,TRBV7-8,.,ASSLGSQGYEQY
13,TRBD2,TRBV20-1,.,SAPSRESKVGEQY
14,TRBD1,TRBV7-8,.,ASSYRTGRSSYEQY
13,.,TRBV2,few,ASSSSAGQPYGYT
13,.,TRBV5-1,.,ASSLVSGVNTEAF
11,TRBD1,TRBV29-1,many,SVHEQGKEKLF
9,.,TRBV12-3/TRBV12-4,many,ASSLTVEQY
14,.,TRBV7-6,few,ASSQDPAGYRQPQH
12,.,TRBV20-1,.,SAQRGILNQPQH
13,.,TRBV3-1,.,ASSQGTLMNTEAF
15,.,TRBV20-1,.,SAPSFGTKEANYGYT
12,.,TRBV7-9,.,ATSQEGLTGELF
10,.,TRBV29-1,once,SVVGAGEKLF
14,.,TRBV24-1,once,ATSDPQAGNYYGYT
13,TRBD1,TRBV7-9,.,ASSETGTGTSPLH
12,TRBD1,TRBV19,few,ASSRDREGTEAF
12,TRBD1,TRBV9,few,ASSVGQGAETQY
15,.,TRBV25-1,.,ASSPLGVGSMNTEAF
13,.,TRBV25-1,.,ASSFRSGAGNTIY
11,.,TRBV10-3,few,AISLSIKETQY
13,.,TRBV24-1,once,ATSGKRASYNEQF
13,TRBD2,TRBV2,.,ASSGGLAGGGTQY
8,.,TRBV2,.,ASRLWAQY
12,TRBD1,TRBV19,many,ASSPDRRNSPLH